This T cell receptor beta chain was found in a study of CD8+ T cells in alopecia areata. V lost 8 bases and J lost 6, with 11 bases in between. This CDR3 spans 12 amino acids. Germline loops: CDR1 SGHVS, CDR2 FNYEAQ. RNA, once extracted, was reverse transcribed into cDNA for use as the sequencing template. Assay used: immunoSEQ multiplex PCR; TCRdb lists only in-frame clones, some missing. The table lists 150,000 or so clones, over 80% of them singletons, with more than 13% in the top ten. This TCR was recovered from a human donor with alopecia areata. Sample: CD8+ T cells sorted from blood, taken at week 0. The rearrangement joins TRBV7-6 to TRBJ2-1, with D perhaps matching TRBD1 (6 bases). In nucleotides, the CDR3 is TGTGCCAGCTCAAAGGGGGTCAATGAGCAGTTCTTC. Protein sequence: CASSKGVNEQFF.